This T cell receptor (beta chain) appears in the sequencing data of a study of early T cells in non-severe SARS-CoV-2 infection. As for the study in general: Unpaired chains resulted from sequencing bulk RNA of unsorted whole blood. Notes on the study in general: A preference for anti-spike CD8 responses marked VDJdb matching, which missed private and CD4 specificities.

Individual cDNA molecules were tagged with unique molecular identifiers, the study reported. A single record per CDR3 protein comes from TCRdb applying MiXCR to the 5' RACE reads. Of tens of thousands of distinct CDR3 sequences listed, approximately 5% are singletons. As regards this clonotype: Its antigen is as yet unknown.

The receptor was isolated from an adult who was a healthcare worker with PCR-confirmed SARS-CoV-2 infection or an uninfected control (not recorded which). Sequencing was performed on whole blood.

CDR3 sequence (DNA): TGCGCCAGCAGCCAAGATGGAGAGGAGACCCAGTACTTC. Translated, it gives CASSQDGEETQYF. The chain has TRBV4-1 and TRBJ2-5; D is undetermined. Trimming pared 0 bases from V and 5 bases from J, leaving 7 bases between. Germline loops: CDR1 MGHRA, CDR2 YSYEKL. There are 13 residues in the CDR3.